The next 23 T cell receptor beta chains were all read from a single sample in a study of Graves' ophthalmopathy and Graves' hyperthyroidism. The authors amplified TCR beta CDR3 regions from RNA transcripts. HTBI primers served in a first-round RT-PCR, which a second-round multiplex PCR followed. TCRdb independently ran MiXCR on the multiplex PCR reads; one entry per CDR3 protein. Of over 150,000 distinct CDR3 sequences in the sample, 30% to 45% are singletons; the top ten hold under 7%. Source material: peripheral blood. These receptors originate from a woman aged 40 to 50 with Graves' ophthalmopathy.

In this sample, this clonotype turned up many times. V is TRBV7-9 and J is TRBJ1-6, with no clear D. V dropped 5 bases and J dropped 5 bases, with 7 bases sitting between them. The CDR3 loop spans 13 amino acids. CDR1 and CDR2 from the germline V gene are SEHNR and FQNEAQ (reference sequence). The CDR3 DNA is TGTGCCAGCAGCCCCGACCATAATTCACCCCTCCACTTT. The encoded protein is CASSPDHNSPLHF.

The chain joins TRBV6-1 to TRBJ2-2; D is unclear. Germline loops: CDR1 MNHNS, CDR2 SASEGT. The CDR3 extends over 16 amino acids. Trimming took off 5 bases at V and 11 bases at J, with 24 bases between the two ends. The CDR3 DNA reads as TGTGCCAGCAGTCCATACGACGGCCGTGCTCGAAGAGAGCTGTTTTTT. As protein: CASSPYDGRARRELFF.

This CDR3 reads CASSLFRAYEQYF. The DNA of the CDR3 is TGTGCCAGCAGTTTATTTAGGGCCTACGAGCAGTACTTC. The V gene is TRBV28, the J gene TRBJ2-7; D remains ambiguous. There are 13 residues in the CDR3. Germline CDR1 is MDHEN and CDR2 is SYDVKM. Between the trimmed V and J ends, which lost 1 base and 2 bases, there was a span of 6 bases.

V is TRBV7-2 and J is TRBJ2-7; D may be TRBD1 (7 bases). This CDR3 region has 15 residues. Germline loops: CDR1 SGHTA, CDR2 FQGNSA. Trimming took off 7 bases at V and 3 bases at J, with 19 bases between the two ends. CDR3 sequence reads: CASNPGRDRSYEQYF. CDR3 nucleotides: TGTGCCAGCAACCCCGGGCGGGACAGAAGCTACGAGCAGTACTTC. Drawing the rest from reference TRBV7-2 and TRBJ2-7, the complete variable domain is GAGVSQSPSNKVTEKGKDVELRCDPISGHTALYWYRQSLGQGLEFLIYFQGNSAPDKSGLPSDRFSAERTGGSVSTLTIQRTQQEDSAVYLCASNPGRDRSYEQYFGPGTRLTVT.

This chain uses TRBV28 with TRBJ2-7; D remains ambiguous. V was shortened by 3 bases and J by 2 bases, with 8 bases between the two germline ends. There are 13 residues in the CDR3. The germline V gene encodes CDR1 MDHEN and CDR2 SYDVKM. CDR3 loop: CASSFRQAYEQYF. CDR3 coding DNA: TGTGCCAGCAGTTTTCGTCAGGCCTACGAGCAGTACTTC.

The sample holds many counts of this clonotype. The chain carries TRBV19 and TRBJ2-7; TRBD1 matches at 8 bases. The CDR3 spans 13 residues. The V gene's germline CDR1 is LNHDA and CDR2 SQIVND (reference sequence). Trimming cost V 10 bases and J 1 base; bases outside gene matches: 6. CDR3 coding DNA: TGTGCCAAGGACAGGGCCCCTTCCTACGAGCAGTACTTC. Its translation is CAKDRAPSYEQYF.

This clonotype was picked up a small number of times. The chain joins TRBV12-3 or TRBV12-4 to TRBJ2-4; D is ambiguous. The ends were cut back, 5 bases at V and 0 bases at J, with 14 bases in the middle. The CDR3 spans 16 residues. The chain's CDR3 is CASSPVNRLAKNIQYF. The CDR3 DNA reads TGTGCCAGCAGTCCTGTAAACCGGCTAGCCAAAAACATTCAGTACTTC.

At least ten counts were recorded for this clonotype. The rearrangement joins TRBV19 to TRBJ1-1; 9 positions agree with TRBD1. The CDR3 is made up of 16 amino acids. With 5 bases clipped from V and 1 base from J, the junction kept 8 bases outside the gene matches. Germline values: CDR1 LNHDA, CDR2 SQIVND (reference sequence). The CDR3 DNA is TGTGCCAGTAGTCTGGACAGGGACAGGGCGAACACTGAAGCTTTCTTT. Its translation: CASSLDRDRANTEAFF.

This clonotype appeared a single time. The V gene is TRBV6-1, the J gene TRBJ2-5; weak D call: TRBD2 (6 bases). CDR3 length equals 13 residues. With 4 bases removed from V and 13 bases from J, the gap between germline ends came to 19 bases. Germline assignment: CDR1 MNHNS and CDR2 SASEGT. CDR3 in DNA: TGTGCCAGCAGTGGGGTATGGGGGGAAGGGCCGTACTTC. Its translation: CASSGVWGEGPYF.

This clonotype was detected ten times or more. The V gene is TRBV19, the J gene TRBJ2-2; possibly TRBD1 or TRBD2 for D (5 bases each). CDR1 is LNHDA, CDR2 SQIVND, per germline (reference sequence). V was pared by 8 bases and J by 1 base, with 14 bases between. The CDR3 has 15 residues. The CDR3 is CASRTGTENTGELFF. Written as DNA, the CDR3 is TGTGCCAGTCGCACCGGGACGGAGAACACCGGGGAGCTGTTTTTT. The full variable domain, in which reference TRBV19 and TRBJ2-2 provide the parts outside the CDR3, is DGGITQSPKYLFRKEGQNVTLSCEQNLNHDAMYWYRQDPGQGLRLIYYSQIVNDFQKGDIAEGYSVSREKKESFPLTVTSAQKNPTAFYLCASRTGTENTGELFFGEGSRLTVL.

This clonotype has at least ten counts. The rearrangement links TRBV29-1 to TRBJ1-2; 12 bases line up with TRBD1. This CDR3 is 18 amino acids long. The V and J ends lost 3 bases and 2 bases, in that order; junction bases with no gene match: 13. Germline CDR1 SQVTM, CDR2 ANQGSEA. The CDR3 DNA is TGCAGCGTTGATCGCACCGGGACAGGGGGCTCGGGGAACTATGGCTACACCTTC. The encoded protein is CSVDRTGTGGSGNYGYTF.

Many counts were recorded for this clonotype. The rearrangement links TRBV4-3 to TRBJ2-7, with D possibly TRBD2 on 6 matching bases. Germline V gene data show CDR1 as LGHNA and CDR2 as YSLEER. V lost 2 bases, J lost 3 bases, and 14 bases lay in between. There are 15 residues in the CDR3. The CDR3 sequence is CASSQSPGGLYEQYF. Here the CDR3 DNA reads TGCGCCAGCAGCCAATCGCCCGGGGGTCTCTACGAGCAGTACTTC.

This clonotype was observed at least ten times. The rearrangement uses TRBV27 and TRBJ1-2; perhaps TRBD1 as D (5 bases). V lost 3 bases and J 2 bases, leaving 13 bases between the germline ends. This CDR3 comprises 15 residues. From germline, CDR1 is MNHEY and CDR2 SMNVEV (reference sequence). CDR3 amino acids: CASSFQGESNYGYTF. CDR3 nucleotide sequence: TGTGCCAGCAGTTTTCAGGGTGAATCAAACTATGGCTACACCTTC.

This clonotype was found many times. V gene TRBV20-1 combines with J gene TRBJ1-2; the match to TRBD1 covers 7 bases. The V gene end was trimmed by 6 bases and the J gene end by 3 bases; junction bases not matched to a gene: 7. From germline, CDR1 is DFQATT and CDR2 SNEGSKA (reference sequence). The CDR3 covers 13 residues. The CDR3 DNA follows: TGCAGTGCCCCCGGGACAGACGACTATGGCTACACCTTC. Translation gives CSAPGTDDYGYTF.

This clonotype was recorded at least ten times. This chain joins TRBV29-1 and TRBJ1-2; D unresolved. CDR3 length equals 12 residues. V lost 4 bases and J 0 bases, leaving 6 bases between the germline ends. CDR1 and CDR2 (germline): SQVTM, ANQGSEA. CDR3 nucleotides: TGCAGCGTTGTTGCTACTAACTATGGCTACACCTTC. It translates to CSVVATNYGYTF.

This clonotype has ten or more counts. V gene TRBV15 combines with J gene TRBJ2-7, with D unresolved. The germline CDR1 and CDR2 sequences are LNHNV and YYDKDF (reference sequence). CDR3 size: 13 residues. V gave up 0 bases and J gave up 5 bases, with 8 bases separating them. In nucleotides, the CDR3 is TGTGCCACCAGCAGAGATTTTAGGCACGAGCAGTACTTC. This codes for CATSRDFRHEQYF.

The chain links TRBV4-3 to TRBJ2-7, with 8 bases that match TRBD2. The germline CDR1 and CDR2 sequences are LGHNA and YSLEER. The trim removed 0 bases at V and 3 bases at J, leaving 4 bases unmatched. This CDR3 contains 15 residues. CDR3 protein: CASSQEISGNYEQYF. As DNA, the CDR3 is TGCGCCAGCAGCCAAGAAATTAGCGGGAACTACGAGCAGTACTTC.

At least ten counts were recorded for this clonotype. Here the CDR3 reads CASSQGFGTASDEQYF. The CDR3 coding sequence is TGTGCCAGCAGCCAAGGTTTTGGGACAGCTTCGGACGAGCAGTACTTC. This rearrangement joins TRBV3-1 to TRBJ2-7, with TRBD1 matching 7 bases. This CDR3 comprises 16 residues. After removal of 1 base from V and 5 bases from J, the junction contained 11 bases not matched to a gene. Per germline, CDR1 LGHDT and CDR2 YNNKEL (reference sequence).

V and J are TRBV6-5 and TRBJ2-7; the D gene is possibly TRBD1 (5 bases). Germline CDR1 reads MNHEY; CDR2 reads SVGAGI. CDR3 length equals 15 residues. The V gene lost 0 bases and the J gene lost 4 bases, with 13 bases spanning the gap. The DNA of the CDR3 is TGTGCCAGCAGTTACTCAGCAGGGATAGTGTACGAGCAGTACTTC. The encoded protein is CASSYSAGIVYEQYF.

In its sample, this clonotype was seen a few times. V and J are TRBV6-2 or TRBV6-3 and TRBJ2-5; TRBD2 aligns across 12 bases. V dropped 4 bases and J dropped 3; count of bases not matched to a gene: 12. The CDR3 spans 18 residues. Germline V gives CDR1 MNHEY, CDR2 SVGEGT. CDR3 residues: CASSSTTSGRGKEETQYF. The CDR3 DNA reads TGTGCCAGCAGTTCCACGACTAGCGGGAGAGGGAAAGAAGAGACCCAGTACTTC.

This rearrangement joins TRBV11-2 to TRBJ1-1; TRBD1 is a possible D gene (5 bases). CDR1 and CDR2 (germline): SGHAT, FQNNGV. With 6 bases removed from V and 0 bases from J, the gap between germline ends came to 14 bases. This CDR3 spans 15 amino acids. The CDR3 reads CASSEAGGMNTEAFF. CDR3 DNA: TGTGCCAGCAGTGAAGCGGGGGGAATGAACACTGAAGCTTTCTTT.

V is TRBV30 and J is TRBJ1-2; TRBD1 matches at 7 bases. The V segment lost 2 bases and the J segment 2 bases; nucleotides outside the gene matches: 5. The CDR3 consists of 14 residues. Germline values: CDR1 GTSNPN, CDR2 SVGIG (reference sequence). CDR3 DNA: TGTGCCTGGAGTCGACAGGGCGGGAACTATGGCTACACCTTC. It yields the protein CAWSRQGGNYGYTF.

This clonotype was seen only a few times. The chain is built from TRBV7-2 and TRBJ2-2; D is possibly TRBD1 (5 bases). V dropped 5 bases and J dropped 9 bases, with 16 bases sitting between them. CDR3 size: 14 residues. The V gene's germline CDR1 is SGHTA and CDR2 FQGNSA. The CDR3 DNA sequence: TGTGCCAGCAGCACCCGACAGTCGCTTCGGGAGCTGTTTTTT. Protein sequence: CASSTRQSLRELFF.